Listed here are 5 T cell receptor beta chains from one sample, sequenced in a study of tumor-infiltrating lymphocytes in primary liver carcinoma. TCR beta cDNA was reverse-transcribed from about 500 ng of total RNA. The reaction used a constant-region primer and ProtoScript II reverse transcriptase. Three-round nested multiplex PCR performed with slightly modified ARM-PCR produced the TCR beta libraries. The first two PCR rounds used TRBV1-TRBV30 primers with a Cbeta primer, roughly 10 cycles each. TCRdb re-called the multiplex PCR reads with MiXCR, one entry per CDR3 protein. The data hold approximately 100,000 distinct CDR3 sequences, with 65% to 75% observed a single time. Investigators took RNA and DNA out together from 20-30 mg of unsorted bulk tissue. Specimen: liver tumor tissue from sampling region 2. Subset denoted: tumor region T2, inferior pole. Receptor source: a woman aged 55-70 years with primary liver carcinoma and hepatitis B virus infection.

To note about this clonotype: One junction end disagrees with the germline gene, perhaps due to a read error. V gene TRBV11-1 combines with J gene TRBJ2-7, with D perhaps being TRBD1 or TRBD2 (5 bases each). The V gene's germline CDR1 is SGHAT and CDR2 FQDESV (reference sequence). The CDR3 sequence is 15 residues long. The CDR3: CASSWDGTRSYEQYF. CDR3 nucleotide sequence: TGTGCCAGTAGCTGGGACGGGACGAGGAGCTACGAGCAGTACTTC.

There are a few counts of this clonotype. The rearrangement links TRBV7-2 to TRBJ2-7; maybe TRBD2 (6 bases). The CDR3 contains 12 residues. In germline, CDR1 is SGHTA, CDR2 FQGNSA. V lost 5 bases and J 5 bases, leaving 10 bases between the germline ends. DNA for the CDR3: TGTGCCAGCAGCCGGGACTTGAACGAGCAGTACTTC. It translates to CASSRDLNEQYF.

A note on this clonotype: This may be a read error: a much more frequent sequence differs by one nucleotide. Since no conserved phenylalanine or tryptophan closes the CDR3, a read error is the likely cause. The rearrangement joins TRBV28 to TRBJ2-7, with TRBD1 identical over 10 bases. The CDR3 has 15 amino acids. CDR1 and CDR2 from the germline V gene are MDHEN and SYDVKM. V lost 5 bases to trimming and J lost 1 base; unmatched junction nucleotides: 5. As DNA, the CDR3 is TGTGCCAGCAGTGGGACAGGGGCGCTTTCCTACGAGCAGTACTTA. Translating it yields CASSGTGALSYEQYL.

This chain joins TRBV20-1 and TRBJ2-5; TRBD1 aligns across 8 bases. Per the germline V gene, CDR1 is DFQATT and CDR2 is SNEGSKA (reference sequence). Trimming took 4 bases from V and 6 from J; bases not matched to a gene: 7. The length of the CDR3 is 13 residues. CDR3 region: CSATPGGAKTQYF. The CDR3 coding sequence is TGCAGTGCTACCCCAGGGGGCGCAAAGACCCAGTACTTC.

This clonotype has a count of ten or more. The CDR3 DNA is TGTGCCAGCAGTTACCTTGGTACAGGCGCAGCTAACTATGGCTACACCTTC. Protein: CASSYLGTGAANYGYTF. The chain recombines TRBV6-6 with TRBJ1-2, with TRBD1 as a possible D gene (5 bases). V was cut by 2 bases and J by 0 bases, with 16 bases left in between. The CDR3 is 17 amino acids. Germline CDR1 MNHNY, CDR2 SVGAGI (reference sequence).